This T cell receptor (beta chain) stems from a study of cytomegalovirus exposure and HLA in healthy donors. Turning to the study itself: Genetic ancestry analysis placed around four fifths of the 400 or so donors that were genotyped in the Caucasian-associated cluster.

The V gene lost 2 bases and the J gene lost 4 bases, with 12 bases spanning the gap. The germline gives CDR1 KGHSH, CDR2 LQKENI. This CDR3 has 15 residues. Primers included in the PCR were 60 Vbeta and 13 Jbeta primers. Assay used: immunoSEQ multiplex PCR; TCRdb lists only in-frame clones, some missing. The sample includes roughly 180,000 clones, about 77% of them seen just once. This clone occurred a few times. The clonotype was recovered from a female donor in good health and CMV-seronegative. The V and J genes are TRBV18 and TRBJ2-1; D is perhaps TRBD2 (5 bases). Input material: PBMCs. For the CDR3, the DNA is TGTGCCAGCTCACCATCCCGGGGTTATTACAATGAGCAGTTCTTC. It specifies CASSPSRGYYNEQFF.